This paragraph covers one T cell receptor (beta chain) sequence. The antigen it binds to is not known. Nothing much larger sits one base from this clone, and base qualities are not available. These data belong to a study of blood T cell repertoires in COVID-19 (dated by TCRdb to the early 2020s). About the full investigation: The collaborator samples originated in the United States, Italy and Spain and spanned the acute and convalescent phases of COVID-19. A freely available public database, intended as a resource for researchers studying the immune response to SARS-CoV-2, is where the repertoires were released. Nearly every sample came with metadata listing a de-identified subject ID, COVID-19 status, age in years and sex. The samples were drawn from two sources: the first 160 participants of the ongoing ImmuneRACE study, and about 1,300 subjects contributed by 6 global collaborators. The prospective study material was composed of cDNA or gDNA derived from T cells, B-cell-depleted T cells, or PBMCs. Where HLA class I and class II types were available, the types were taken from metadata supplied by the sample provider, not from assay-based typing. The dataset comprised deeply sampled blood TCRbeta repertoires from subjects exposed to, actively infected with, or recovered from COVID-19. The paper as a whole reports these results and caveats: The quantity of clinical and demographic metadata differed by source and by participant and was supplied without curation.

Each collaborating institution followed its own protocols to collect whole blood in K2EDTA tubes. For TCRbeta analysis, collaborators shipped samples as frozen whole blood, isolated PBMCs, or DNA extracted from either of those sample types. V was cut back by 1 base and J by 0 bases, leaving a gap of 19 bases between them. The CDR3 spans 19 residues, from the cysteine through the phenylalanine. Of all the DNA, just the CDR3 is kept, 57 bases in frame from base 1. The CDR1 and CDR2 encoded by the germline V gene are LGHNA and YNFKEQ. TCRbeta CDR3 regions were amplified from genomic DNA using the immunoSEQ Assay, a bias-controlled multiplex PCR. The source study handled its data this way. Nucleated cell counts per sample were estimated from amplification of reference gene primers within the assay. To quantify the absolute abundance of each unique TCRbeta CDR3 rearrangement, sequence reads were collapsed and filtered. Productive Simpson clonality was computed per sample as the square root of Simpson's diversity index over productive rearrangements. As stored in TCRdb, this immuneACCESS dataset retains in-frame rearrangements with V and J assigned. A fraction of the clones does not appear; measured against another copy, unresolved V genes explain less than half of the discrepancy, and the remainder lacks a known reason. V, J and clone size are taken as reported in that table, and D and trimming were inferred from the DNA itself. The sample table lists roughly 100,000 clones, roughly 79% of them with a count of one. The ten largest make up approximately 9.2% of the sample.

The TCR comes from a woman of 80 years or more with acute or convalescent COVID-19. The sample comprised peripheral blood. Rearrangement joined TRBV4-2 to TRBJ1-3; the D region possibly corresponds to TRBD1 (5 bases align). CDR3 sequence: CASSQATPGAGSSGNTIYF. The nucleotides are TGTGCCAGCAGCCAAGCCACCCCTGGGGCCGGGAGCTCTGGAAACACCATATATTTT.